This T cell receptor (beta chain) was documented in a study of T-cell reconstitution after alpha-beta-depleted transplantation in children. Study conclusions and caveats: Alpha-beta T cells about two months after transplant reportedly derived from several hundred expanded graft clones. High day-60 TCRbeta diversity in some patients came from surviving recipient T cells and thymic progenitors. Newly produced T cells mostly provided counts and TCRbeta diversity after one year, as hyperexpanded clones declined.

The authors prepared the TCRbeta library with unique molecular identifiers. One entry per CDR3 protein, called by TCRdb with MiXCR from the PCR reads. The repertoire includes roughly 790,000 distinct CDR3 sequences, roughly 16% of them detected once, and about 5% sits in the top ten. Notes on this clonotype: Its antigen is currently unknown.

The TCR was taken from a male patient between 5 and 17 years old who had a stem cell transplant for acute lymphoblastic leukemia, so the T cells may come from the graft donor. The starting material was PBMCs, mostly from graft donor cells, obtained 360 days after TCRalphabeta/CD19-depleted stem cell transplant.

The CDR3 protein is CASSLVNKETQYF. CDR3 sequence (DNA): TGCGCCAGCAGCTTGGTGAACAAGGAGACCCAGTACTTC. The chain joins TRBV5-1 to TRBJ2-5; D gene ambiguous. CDR1 and CDR2 from the germline V gene are SGHRS and YFSETQ. Trimming cost V 0 bases and J 5 bases, with 8 bases left between them. This CDR3 is built from 13 residues.